Listed below are T cell receptor beta chains from one sample, sequenced in a study of blood T cell repertoires in COVID-19. The repertoire was sequenced with immunoSEQ multiplex PCR; TCRdb's copy has only in-frame clones and lacks some. The sample records around 41,000 clones, approximately 85% being singletons. The source material was peripheral blood. These receptors all stem from a human donor in a cohort sampled during active COVID-19. Both conserved end residues are part of each CDR3. A D gene is named only where the DNA matches it firmly. The size entry is marked missing in some rows and otherwise reads once, few, many or a size class.

>TRBJ2-3|TRBV5-1|TRBD2|once
CASSLGLAGADTQYF
TGCGCCAGCAGTCTGGGACTAGCGGGGGCAGATACGCAGTATTTT
>TRBJ2-1|TRBV12-5|TRBD2|-
CASGSLGLAGEEQFF
TGTGCTAGTGGCTCCCTGGGACTAGCGGGGGAGGAGCAGTTCTTC
>TRBJ2-7|TRBV2|-|-
CASSGPDGTPVSYEQYF
TGTGCCAGCAGTGGTCCCGACGGGACTCCCGTCTCCTACGAGCAGTACTTC
>TRBJ2-7|TRBV18|TRBD1|-
CASSPPSGQGYEQYF
TGTGCCAGCTCACCACCGTCAGGACAGGGGTACGAGCAGTACTTC
>TRBJ1-3|TRBV12-3/TRBV12-4|-|-
CASSFQAGNTIYF
TGTGCCAGCAGTTTTCAGGCTGGAAACACCATATATTTT
>TRBJ1-2|TRBV5-1|-|-
CASSDDSANSYGYTF
TGCGCCAGCAGCGACGACAGCGCCAATTCCTATGGCTACACCTTC
>TRBJ2-7|TRBV12-3/TRBV12-4|-|-
CASSRLDYEQYF
TGTGCCAGCAGTAGACTAGACTACGAGCAGTACTTC
>TRBJ2-3|TRBV4-2|TRBD2|-
CASKRGLKEDTQYF
TGTGCCAGCAAGCGGGGACTCAAAGAGGATACGCAGTATTTT
>TRBJ2-2|TRBV14|-|-
CASSQAVNTGELFF
TGTGCCAGCAGCCAAGCCGTGAACACCGGGGAGCTGTTTTTT
>TRBJ1-1|TRBV5-8|-|-
CASSLGGVNTEAFF
TGTGCCAGCAGCTTGGGGGGGGTGAACACTGAAGCTTTCTTT
>TRBJ2-2|TRBV11-1|TRBD2|-
CASRPGLAESTGELFF
TGTGCCAGCAGACCTGGACTAGCGGAAAGCACCGGGGAGCTGTTTTTT
>TRBJ2-5|TRBV3-1/TRBV3-2|-|-
CASSQDTGGRETQYF
TGTGCCAGCAGCCAAGATACGGGGGGCCGGGAGACCCAGTACTTC
>TRBJ2-7|TRBV10-2|-|-
CASSGTGLPEQYF
TGCGCCAGCAGTGGTACGGGACTGCCAGAGCAGTACTTC
>TRBJ2-3|TRBV13|-|-
CASSLGVGLADTQYF
TGTGCCAGCAGCTTAGGGGTCGGGTTGGCAGATACGCAGTATTTT
>TRBJ1-4|TRBV6-6|TRBD1|-
CASRLGTGEGKLFF
TGTGCCAGCAGGCTTGGGACAGGGGAGGGAAAACTGTTTTTT
>TRBJ1-3|TRBV2|TRBD1|-
CAIRTQGKINSGNTIYF
TGTGCCATCAGAACACAGGGGAAAATAAACTCTGGAAACACCATATATTTT
>TRBJ2-1|TRBV12-5|-|-
CASAWGGASNEQFF
TGTGCTAGTGCCTGGGGGGGGGCAAGCAATGAGCAGTTCTTC
>TRBJ2-7|TRBV6-2/TRBV6-3|TRBD2|-
CASSLSGGLSYEQYF
TGTGCCAGCAGTTTAAGCGGGGGCCTCTCCTACGAGCAGTACTTC
>TRBJ1-6|TRBV4-1|-|-
CASREAATLNNSPLHF
TGCGCCAGCAGGGAGGCAGCGACACTTAATAATTCACCCCTCCACTTT
>TRBJ1-2|TRBV6-5|-|-
CASSQDQYGYTF
TGTGCCAGCAGTCAGGATCAGTATGGCTACACCTTC
>TRBJ2-2|TRBV5-4|TRBD2|-
CASSRGFSGGFSYTGELFF
TGTGCCAGCAGCCGGGGATTTAGCGGGGGGTTTTCGTACACCGGGGAGCTGTTTTTT
>TRBJ1-2|TRBV3-1/TRBV3-2|-|-
CASSQDQGSYGYTF
TGTGCCAGCAGCCAAGATCAGGGGAGTTATGGCTACACCTTC
>TRBJ2-2|TRBV13|TRBD2|-
CASSVLAGEAGELFF
TGTGCCAGCAGCGTACTAGCGGGGGAGGCCGGGGAGCTGTTTTTT
>TRBJ1-1|TRBV27|TRBD1|-
CASSPGTGEAFF
TGTGCCAGCAGTCCCGGGACAGGTGAAGCTTTCTTT
>TRBJ1-5|TRBV6-1|-|once
CASSEGDEQPQHF
TGTGCCAGCAGTGAGGGCGACGAGCAGCCCCAGCATTTT
>TRBJ2-5|TRBV5-1|TRBD2|few
CASSHPGSGGETQYF
TGCGCCAGCAGCCACCCGGGTAGCGGGGGAGAGACCCAGTACTTC
>TRBJ1-5|TRBV7-6|-|-
CASSLDSHSNQPQHF
TGTGCCAGCAGCCTGGACAGCCATAGCAATCAGCCCCAGCATTTT
>TRBJ2-5|TRBV15|-|-
CAASIGGLQETQYF
TGTGCCGCCTCCATTGGGGGCCTGCAAGAGACCCAGTACTTC
>TRBJ2-1|TRBV5-1|-|-
CASSSTSNEQFF
TGCGCCAGCAGCTCGACTAGTAATGAGCAGTTCTTC
>TRBJ2-1|TRBV7-3|-|-
CASSPTSNSYNEQFF
TGTGCCAGCAGCCCTACGAGTAACTCCTACAATGAGCAGTTCTTC
>TRBJ2-7|TRBV27|TRBD1|-
CASSPRQGATEQYF
TGTGCCAGCAGTCCGAGACAGGGGGCGACCGAGCAGTACTTC
>TRBJ1-6|TRBV14|TRBD1|-
CASSRRGPSYNSPLHF
TGTGCCAGCAGCCGCAGGGGGCCTTCCTATAATTCACCCCTCCACTTT
>TRBJ2-2|TRBV11-3|-|-
CASSLVRATGELFF
TGTGCCAGCAGCTTAGTCAGGGCCACCGGGGAGCTGTTTTTT
>TRBJ2-1|TRBV3-1/TRBV3-2|-|-
CASSLDDNEQFF
TGTGCCAGCAGCCTAGACGACAATGAGCAGTTCTTC
>TRBJ1-6|TRBV15|-|-
CATSRDAGTPLHF
TGTGCCACCAGCAGAGATGCAGGTACACCCCTCCACTTT
>TRBJ2-5|TRBV18|TRBD2|-
CASSSTSGKETQYF
TGTGCCAGCTCGTCGACTAGCGGAAAAGAGACCCAGTACTTC
>TRBJ1-1|TRBV6-5|-|-
CASSYSETRGTEAFF
TGTGCCAGCAGTTACTCCGAGACTCGGGGGACTGAAGCTTTCTTT
>TRBJ2-7|TRBV11-3|-|few
CASSLEASDEQYF
TGTGCCAGCAGCTTAGAGGCGAGCGACGAGCAGTACTTC
>TRBJ1-4|TRBV9|TRBD1|-
CASSGPSEGARWEKLFF
TGTGCCAGCAGCGGACCTTCAGAGGGGGCGCGTTGGGAAAAACTGTTTTTT
>TRBJ2-7|TRBV6-5|-|-
CASQRGGSTYEQYF
TGTGCCAGCCAAAGGGGGGGGAGCACCTACGAGCAGTACTTC
>TRBJ2-3|TRBV6-2/TRBV6-3|TRBD2|-
CASSYGTSGGATDTQYF
TGTGCCAGCAGTTACGGGACTAGCGGGGGGGCAACGGATACGCAGTATTTT
>TRBJ1-1|TRBV18|TRBD1|-
CASSPPGQGATEAFF
TGTGCCAGCTCACCACCGGGACAGGGGGCAACTGAAGCTTTCTTT
>TRBJ1-3|TRBV5-1|-|-
CASSLEGVLGSPSGNTIYF
TGCGCCAGCAGCTTGGAAGGGGTTTTAGGGTCCCCGTCCGGAAACACCATATATTTT
>TRBJ1-3|TRBV25-1|-|-
CASSPPLVSSGNTIYF
TGTGCCAGCAGTCCCCCTCTGGTCAGCTCTGGAAACACCATATATTTT
>TRBJ1-4|TRBV10-3|TRBD1|-
CAISDVQGGNEKLFF
TGTGCCATCAGTGACGTACAGGGGGGGAATGAAAAACTGTTTTTT
>TRBJ2-3|TRBV5-1|TRBD1|-
CASRGTGGSDTQYF
TGCGCCAGCAGAGGGACAGGGGGCTCAGATACGCAGTATTTT
>TRBJ2-5|TRBV7-3|TRBD2|-
CASSPHGGIGQETQYF
TGTGCCAGCAGCCCCCACGGGGGGATAGGGCAAGAGACCCAGTACTTC
>TRBJ2-5|TRBV10-3|TRBD2|-
CAITSGGGAGETQYF
TGTGCCATCACCTCTGGCGGGGGGGCCGGGGAGACCCAGTACTTC
>TRBJ1-2|TRBV2|-|-
CASSRDSNYGYTF
TGTGCCAGCAGCAGGGATTCTAACTATGGCTACACCTTC
>TRBJ2-5|TRBV10-1|-|-
CASSFYRGGLETQYF
TGCGCCAGCAGTTTCTACCGAGGAGGGCTAGAGACCCAGTACTTC
>TRBJ2-3|TRBV14|-|-
CASSRAYHTDTQYF
TGTGCCAGCAGCCGGGCTTATCACACAGATACGCAGTATTTT
>TRBJ1-1|TRBV7-8|TRBD1|once
CASSLGQGGGQTEAFF
TGTGCCAGCAGCTTAGGACAGGGGGGAGGGCAAACTGAAGCTTTCTTT
>TRBJ2-1|TRBV4-1|-|-
CASSQVQGYNEQFF
TGCGCCAGCAGCCAAGTCCAGGGGTACAATGAGCAGTTCTTC
>TRBJ2-2|TRBV7-3|-|-
CASSQIADTGELFF
TGTGCCAGCAGCCAGATAGCGGACACCGGGGAGCTGTTTTTT
>TRBJ1-5|TRBV6-1|-|once
CASSDRRRNQPQHF
TGTGCCAGCAGTGATCGGAGGAGAAATCAGCCCCAGCATTTT
>TRBJ2-3|TRBV18|-|-
CASSKTEDTQYF
TGTGCCAGCTCTAAGACAGAAGATACGCAGTATTTT
>TRBJ2-5|TRBV28|TRBD2|-
CASSPPVAGGWETQYF
TGTGCCAGCAGCCCTCCTGTAGCGGGGGGATGGGAGACCCAGTACTTC
>TRBJ2-7|TRBV6-6|-|-
CASRGLGNEQYF
TGTGCCAGCAGGGGTCTAGGTAACGAGCAGTACTTC
>TRBJ1-6|TRBV14|-|-
CASSHVGYSPLHF
TGTGCCAGCAGCCACGTCGGTTATTCACCCCTCCACTTT